The 21 T cell receptor beta chains listed next were all sequenced from one sample in a study of tumor-infiltrating lymphocytes in primary liver carcinoma. With a constant-region primer, TCR beta cDNA was made from around 520 ng of total RNA. ARM-PCR was slightly modified, and three nested multiplex PCR rounds with it gave rise to the TCR beta libraries. Both of the initial two PCR rounds ran for about 9 cycles and employed TRBV1-TRBV30 forward primers alongside a C-beta reverse primer. Each CDR3 protein gets one entry after TCRdb re-called the multiplex PCR reads with MiXCR. The table has about 92,000 distinct CDR3 sequences, just under 70% seen once. Investigators took RNA and DNA out together from 20-30 mg of unsorted bulk tissue. The sequencing input was tumor-adjacent normal liver tissue. The receptors shown here come from a man in his forties or fifties with primary liver carcinoma and hepatitis B virus infection.

A single count supports this clonotype. This may come from a read error, since a much larger clone is one base off. The genes are TRBV6-1 and TRBJ1-5; the D gene is possibly TRBD1 (6 bases). Germline loops: CDR1 MNHNS, CDR2 SASEGT. This CDR3 region has 13 residues. The CDR3 region has the DNA TGTGCCAGTCGACAGGCCTACAATCAGCCCCGGCATTTT. Amino acid sequence: CASRQAYNQPRHF.

This clonotype was observed at least ten times. The chain carries TRBV6-6 and TRBJ2-2, with D tentatively TRBD2 (6 bases). The ends were cut back, 4 bases at V and 5 bases at J, with 11 bases in the middle. Germline V lookup: CDR1 MNHNY, CDR2 SVGAGI (reference sequence). The length of the CDR3 is 14 residues. The CDR3 here is CASSSGLLTGELFF. The CDR3 bases are TGTGCCAGCAGTTCCGGACTACTTACCGGGGAGCTGTTTTTT.

This clonotype showed up just a few times. This chain joins TRBV28 and TRBJ2-1, with 9 bases lining up with TRBD2. CDR3 length: 16 residues. The germline V gene has CDR1 MDHEN and CDR2 SYDVKM. V lost 8 bases, J lost 5 bases, and 13 bases stayed unmatched. The CDR3 region is CASAGSAAGGDNEQFF. For the CDR3, the DNA is TGTGCCAGCGCGGGGTCCGCCGCGGGGGGGGACAATGAGCAGTTCTTC.

The chain carries TRBV28 and TRBJ2-7; either TRBD1 or TRBD2 may fit D (5 bases each). Germline CDR1 MDHEN, CDR2 SYDVKM. Trimming cost V 5 bases and J 2 bases, with 13 bases left between them. The CDR3 sequence is 14 residues long. CDR3 coding DNA: TGTGCCAGCAGTAAGCTTGGGACGGCCTACGAGCAGTACTTC. Protein product: CASSKLGTAYEQYF. Complete variable domain (other parts from reference TRBV28 and TRBJ2-7): DVKVTQSSRYLVKRTGEKVFLECVQDMDHENMFWYRQDPGLGLRLIYFSYDVKMKEKGDIPEGYSVSREKKERFSLILESASTNQTSMYLCASSKLGTAYEQYFGPGTRLTVT.

Concerning this clonotype itself: This may be a read error, as it is one base from a much larger clone. This chain links TRBV7-8 with TRBJ1-5; D is unresolved. Deletions cut 5 bases from V and 6 bases from J, with 17 bases between. The CDR3 consists of 15 residues. Looked up from germline, CDR1 is SGHVS and CDR2 is FQNEAQ. The CDR3 protein is CASSDGSEVSQPQHF. CDR3 sequence (DNA): TGTGCCAGCAGCGACGGGTCCGAGGTTAGTCAGCCCCAGCATTTT. The full variable domain, in which reference TRBV7-8 and TRBJ1-5 provide the parts outside the CDR3, is GAGVSQSPRYKVAKRGQDVALRCDPISGHVSLFWYQQALGQGPEFLTYFQNEAQLDKSGLPSDRFFAERPEGSVSTLKIQRTQQEDSAVYLCASSDGSEVSQPQHFGDGTRLSIL.

Many counts were recorded for this clonotype. V gene TRBV6-6 combines with J gene TRBJ1-2; TRBD1 is a possible D gene (6 bases). The CDR3 length is 15 residues. V lost 0 bases, J lost 4 bases, and 12 bases lay in between. The V gene's germline CDR1 is MNHNY and CDR2 SVGAGI (reference sequence). As DNA, the CDR3 is TGTGCCAGCAGTTACTCGAGACAGGAGGGCTATGGCTACACCTTC. It codes for CASSYSRQEGYGYTF.

This clonotype has just a few counts. V gene TRBV29-1 combines with J gene TRBJ2-7; possible D gene TRBD2, 6 bases. V lost 5 bases, J lost 0 bases, and 11 bases lay in between. The germline gives CDR1 SQVTM, CDR2 ANQGSEA. The CDR3 extends over 13 amino acids. DNA for the CDR3: TGCAGCGTTCTGGAGGGGAGCTCCTACGAGCAGTACTTC. As protein: CSVLEGSSYEQYF.

This clonotype has a count of ten or more. The V call is TRBV6-1, the J call TRBJ2-7; maybe TRBD2 (6 bases). V lost 8 bases, J lost 0 bases, and 11 bases lay in between. This CDR3 has 13 amino acids. Germline V gene data show CDR1 as MNHNS and CDR2 as SASEGT. The CDR3 spells CASLHGSSYEQYF. CDR3 sequence (DNA): TGTGCCAGCCTCCACGGGAGCTCCTACGAGCAGTACTTC.

V is TRBV7-9 and J is TRBJ2-7; weak D call: TRBD1 (5 bases). Germline-derived CDR1 and CDR2 are SEHNR and FQNEAQ (reference sequence). The CDR3 consists of 14 residues. With 5 bases removed from V and 12 bases from J, the gap between germline ends came to 23 bases. The CDR3 DNA follows: TGTGCCAGCAGCCTCCCATTACATGGTTCAGGGCGGTACTTC. It codes for CASSLPLHGSGRYF.

For this clonotype: An end of the junction does not agree with germline; a read error may underlie this. The genes are TRBV11-2 and TRBJ2-1, with 7 positions matching TRBD2. CDR1 is SGHAT and CDR2 is FQNNGV in the germline V gene. This CDR3 is built from 16 residues. The CDR3 loop reads CARSYSSTRGTGGGFF. The CDR3 coding sequence is TGTGCCAGGAGCTACTCTTCGACTAGAGGGACGGGAGGCGGGTTCTTC.

Note on this clonotype: The junction departs from the called germline gene at one end, perhaps through a read error. V and J are TRBV5-6 and TRBJ2-7; D assignment may be TRBD1 or TRBD2 (5 bases each). This CDR3 has 14 residues. Germline loops: CDR1 SGHDT, CDR2 YYEEEE. The CDR3 here is CASSSRGTSHEQYF. The CDR3 region has the DNA TGTGCCAGCAGTTCCCGGGGCACCTCCCACGAGCAGTACTTC.

This clonotype appeared many times. This rearrangement joins TRBV2 to TRBJ1-2, with D tentatively TRBD1 (6 bases). The V end was cut by 4 bases, the J end by 6 bases, with 9 bases between. The germline CDR1 and CDR2 sequences are SNHLY and FYNNEI. This CDR3 has 12 residues. The CDR3 nucleotides are TGTGCCAGCAGTGCAGGGGTTAATGGCTACACCTTC. Translating it yields CASSAGVNGYTF.

V is TRBV20-1 and J is TRBJ2-7; D is undetermined. The CDR3 spans 13 residues. Germline CDR1 and CDR2: DFQATT and SNEGSKA (reference sequence). CDR3 sequence: CIVLRPGPYEQYF. The DNA for the CDR3 is TGCATTGTCTTACGCCCAGGCCCCTACGAGCAGTACTTC.

This clonotype was observed many times. This chain uses TRBV4-2 with TRBJ2-1; D is undetermined. There are 13 residues in the CDR3. Trimming cost V 0 bases and J 14 bases, with 14 bases left between them. Germline CDR1 reads LGHNA; CDR2 reads YNFKEQ. For the CDR3, the DNA is TGTGCCAGCAGCCAAGATCTGAAGGATCCGAAGTTCTTC. This codes for CASSQDLKDPKFF.

This clonotype showed up just a few times. The rearrangement links TRBV19 to TRBJ2-1; D may be TRBD1 (5 bases). Germline loops: CDR1 LNHDA, CDR2 SQIVND (reference sequence). Deletions cut 3 bases from V and 4 bases from J, with 10 bases between. The CDR3 runs to 14 residues. DNA of the CDR3: TGTGCCAGTAGTATGCAGGGTCGGTACAATGAGCAGTTCTTC. This translates into CASSMQGRYNEQFF. Looking up the rest from reference TRBV19 and TRBJ2-1 gives the full variable domain: DGGITQSPKYLFRKEGQNVTLSCEQNLNHDAMYWYRQDPGQGLRLIYYSQIVNDFQKGDIAEGYSVSREKKESFPLTVTSAQKNPTAFYLCASSMQGRYNEQFFGPGTRLTVL.

Details on this clonotype: With a much larger clone just one base away, this may be a read error. V is TRBV12-5 and J is TRBJ2-1, with 11 bases matching TRBD2. After removal of 0 bases from V and 11 bases from J, the junction contained 9 bases not matched to a gene. Germline assignment: CDR1 LGHNT and CDR2 FRNRAP. The CDR3 has 16 residues. The CDR3 reads CASGLVLAGEGNKQFF. The CDR3 DNA reads as TGTGCTAGTGGTTTGGTACTAGCGGGAGAGGGGAATAAGCAGTTCTTC.

The gene calls are TRBV13 and TRBJ2-3; no clear D gene. The assigned J gene may be wrong: the sequence end matches TRBJ1-5 better. The CDR3 sequence is 13 residues long. The germline V gene encodes CDR1 PRHDT and CDR2 FYEKMQ (reference sequence). In DNA form, the CDR3 reads TGTGCCAGCAGCTTACCAAGGGCAGATACGCAGCATTTT. It codes for CASSLPRADTQHF.

This clonotype was observed many times. The V gene is TRBV6-1, the J gene TRBJ2-7; D possibly corresponds to TRBD2 (5 bases). The germline gives CDR1 MNHNS, CDR2 SASEGT. The CDR3 is 14 amino acids. V was clipped by 0 bases and J by 6 bases, with 12 bases between them. CDR3 coding DNA: TGTGCCAGCAGTGAAGCGGGAGACATTTCCGAGCAGTACTTC. Translated, it gives CASSEAGDISEQYF.

Ten or more counts support this clonotype. This chain links TRBV6-5 with TRBJ1-2; D is unresolved. The CDR3 consists of 13 residues. CDR1 MNHEY and CDR2 SVGAGI come from the germline V gene. V was pared by 5 bases and J by 1 base, with 8 bases between. In nucleotides, the CDR3 is TGTGCCAGCAGTCCCCGCGGTAACTATGGCTACACCTTC. This encodes CASSPRGNYGYTF.

This chain links TRBV11-2 with TRBJ2-1, with TRBD2 as a possible D gene (5 bases). The germline V and J ends were trimmed by 9 bases and 4 bases, with 16 bases remaining between them. CDR1 is SGHAT and CDR2 is FQNNGV in the germline V gene. The CDR3 is 14 residues long. CDR3 amino acids: CARSPREYYNEQFF. Written as DNA, the CDR3 is TGTGCCAGGAGCCCACGGGAATATTACAATGAGCAGTTCTTC.

With respect to this clonotype: It may be a read error: a sequence one base away is much more abundant. V gene TRBV6-1 combines with J gene TRBJ1-6, with no clear D. V dropped 4 bases and J dropped 0 bases, with 10 bases sitting between them. The length of the CDR3 is 16 residues. Germline CDR1 is MNHNS and CDR2 is SASEGT. CDR3 loop: CASSALEGSYNSPLHF. As DNA, the CDR3 is TGTGCCAGCAGTGCCCTGGAGGGCTCCTATAATTCACCCCTCCACTTT.